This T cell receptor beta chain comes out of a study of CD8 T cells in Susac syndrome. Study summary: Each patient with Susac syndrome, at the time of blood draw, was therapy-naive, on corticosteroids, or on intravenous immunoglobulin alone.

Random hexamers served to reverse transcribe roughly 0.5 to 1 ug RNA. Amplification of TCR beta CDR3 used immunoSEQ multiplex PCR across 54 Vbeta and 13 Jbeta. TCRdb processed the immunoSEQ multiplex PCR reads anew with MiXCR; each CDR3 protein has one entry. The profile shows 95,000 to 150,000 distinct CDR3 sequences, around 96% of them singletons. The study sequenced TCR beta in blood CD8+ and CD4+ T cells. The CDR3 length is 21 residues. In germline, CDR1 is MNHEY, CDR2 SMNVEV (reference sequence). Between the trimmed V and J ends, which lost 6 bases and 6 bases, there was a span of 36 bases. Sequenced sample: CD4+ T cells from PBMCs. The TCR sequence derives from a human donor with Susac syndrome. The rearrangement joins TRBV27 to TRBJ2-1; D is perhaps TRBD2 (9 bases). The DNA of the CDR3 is TGTGCCAGCAGCAGACAGGGGACGCTAGCGAGGGCTAGCGGGATCTTCAATGAGCAGTTCTTC. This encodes CASSRQGTLARASGIFNEQFF.